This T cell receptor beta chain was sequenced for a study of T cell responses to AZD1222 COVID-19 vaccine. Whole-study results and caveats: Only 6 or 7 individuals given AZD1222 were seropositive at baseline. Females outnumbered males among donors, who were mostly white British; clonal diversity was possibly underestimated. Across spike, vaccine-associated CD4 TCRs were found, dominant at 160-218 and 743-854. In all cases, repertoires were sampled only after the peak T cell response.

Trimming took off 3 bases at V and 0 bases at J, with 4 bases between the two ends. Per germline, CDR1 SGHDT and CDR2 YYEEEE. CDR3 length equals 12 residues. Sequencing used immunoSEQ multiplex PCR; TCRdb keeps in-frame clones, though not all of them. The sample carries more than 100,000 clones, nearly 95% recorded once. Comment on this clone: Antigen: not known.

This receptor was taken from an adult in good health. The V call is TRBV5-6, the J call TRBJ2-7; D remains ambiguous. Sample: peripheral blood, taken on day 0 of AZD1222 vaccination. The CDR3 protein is CASSSLSYEQYF. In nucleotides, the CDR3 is TGTGCCAGCAGCTCGCTCTCCTACGAGCAGTACTTC. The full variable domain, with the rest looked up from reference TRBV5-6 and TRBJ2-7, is DAGVTQSPTHLIKTRGQQVTLRCSPKSGHDTVSWYQQALGQGPQFIFQYYEEEERQRGNFPDRFSGHQFPNYSSELNVNALLLGDSALYLCASSSLSYEQYFGPGTRLTVT.